This T cell receptor beta chain was sequenced during a study of OX40 agonist ivuxolimab in advanced cancers. At the level of the study: It was ivuxolimab, an agonistic anti-OX40 (CD134) antibody, that patients were treated with. Dosing consisted of intravenous ivuxolimab at 0.01 to 10 mg/kg every 2 weeks. Hepatocellular carcinoma, melanoma, renal cell or head and neck cancer was diagnosed in the dose-escalation patients.

TCRdb keeps only in-frame clones here, not all; method: immunoSEQ multiplex PCR. Of over 45,000 clones detected, about 79% appear once; the ten largest clones hold roughly 1.5%. V lost 2 bases and J lost 1, with 10 bases in between. CDR3 length: 15 residues. Germline CDR1 and CDR2: MNHNS and SASEGT. V is TRBV6-1 and J is TRBJ2-3; a weak D match, TRBD1 (6 bases). Specimen: CD4+ or CD8+ T cells sorted from blood, collected in a trial of the OX40 agonist ivuxolimab. The clonotype was recovered from an adult with an advanced solid tumor such as melanoma, head and neck, liver or kidney cancer. DNA for the CDR3: TGTGCCAGCAGTGAACTGGGGGCGGGCACAGATACGCAGTATTTT. Translation gives CASSELGAGTDTQYF.